This TCR beta chain was sequenced during a study of sequential checkpoint blockade in melanoma. Across the whole study: Roughly 23 patients had matched tumor biopsies before treatment and at week 13 after nivolumab or ipilimumab alone.

Treatment described: randomized to nivolumab then ipilimumab (arm A) or the reverse (arm B). Overall study findings and caveats: Tumor T-cell fraction and clonality correlated with PD-L1 and CD8+ counts.

Germline values: CDR1 SGHNT, CDR2 YENEEA. The CDR3 extends over 17 amino acids. J gave up 3 bases and V 0 bases, and 11 bases lay outside the gene matches. The assay was immunoSEQ multiplex PCR, and TCRdb's table has in-frame clones only and misses some. The sample records nearly 2,500 clones, more than 20% being singletons. This clone is medium-sized in the sample. Its antigen is not identified. The clonotype was recovered from a human donor with melanoma. This chain uses TRBV11-3 with TRBJ2-7; 7 bases are a match to TRBD1. The source material was tumor tissue (inferred from file names), sampled from a patient given nivolumab and ipilimumab in sequence. CDR3 sequence reads: CASSLEGFGDRDYEQYF. The CDR3 DNA reads as TGTGCCAGCAGCTTAGAAGGGTTCGGGGACAGAGACTACGAGCAGTACTTC.